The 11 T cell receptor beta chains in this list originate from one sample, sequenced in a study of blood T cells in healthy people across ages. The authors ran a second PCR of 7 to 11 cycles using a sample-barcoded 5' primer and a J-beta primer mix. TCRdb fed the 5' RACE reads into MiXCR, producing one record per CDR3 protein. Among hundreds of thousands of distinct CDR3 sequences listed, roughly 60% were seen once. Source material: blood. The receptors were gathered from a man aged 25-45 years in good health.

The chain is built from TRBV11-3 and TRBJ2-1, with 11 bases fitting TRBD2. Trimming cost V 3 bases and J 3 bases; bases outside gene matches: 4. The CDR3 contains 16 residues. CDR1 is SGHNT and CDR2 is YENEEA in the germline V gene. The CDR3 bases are TGTGCCAGCAGCTTGGGGGGGACTAGCGGCTACAATGAGCAGTTCTTC. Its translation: CASSLGGTSGYNEQFF. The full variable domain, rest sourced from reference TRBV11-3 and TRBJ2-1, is EAGVVQSPRYKIIEKKQPVAFWCNPISGHNTLYWYLQNLGQGPELLIRYENEEAVDDSQLPKDRFSAERLKGVDSTLKIQPAELGDSAVYLCASSLGGTSGYNEQFFGPGTRLTVL.

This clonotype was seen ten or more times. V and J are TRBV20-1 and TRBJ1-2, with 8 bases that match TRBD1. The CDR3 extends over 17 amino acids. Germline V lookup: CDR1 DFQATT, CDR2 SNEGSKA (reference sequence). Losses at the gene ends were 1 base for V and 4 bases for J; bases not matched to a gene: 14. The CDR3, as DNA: TGCAGTGCTAGAGGCCAGGGGGCCGACCTTCCAATCTATGGCTACACCTTC. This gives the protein CSARGQGADLPIYGYTF.

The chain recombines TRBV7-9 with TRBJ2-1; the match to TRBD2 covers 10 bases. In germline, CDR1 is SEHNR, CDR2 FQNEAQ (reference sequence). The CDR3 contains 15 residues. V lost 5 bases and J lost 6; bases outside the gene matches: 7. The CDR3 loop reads CASSPRGLAPNEQFF. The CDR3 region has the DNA TGTGCCAGCAGCCCCCGGGGACTAGCGCCCAATGAGCAGTTCTTC.

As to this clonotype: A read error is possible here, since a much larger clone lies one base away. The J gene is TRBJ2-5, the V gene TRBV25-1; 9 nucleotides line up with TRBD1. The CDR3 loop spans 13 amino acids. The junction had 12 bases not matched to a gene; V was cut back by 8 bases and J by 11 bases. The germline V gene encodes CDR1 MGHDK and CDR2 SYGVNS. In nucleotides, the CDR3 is TGTGCCAGCTCCCGGGACAGGGCCAATGAGCAGTACTTC. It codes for CASSRDRANEQYF.

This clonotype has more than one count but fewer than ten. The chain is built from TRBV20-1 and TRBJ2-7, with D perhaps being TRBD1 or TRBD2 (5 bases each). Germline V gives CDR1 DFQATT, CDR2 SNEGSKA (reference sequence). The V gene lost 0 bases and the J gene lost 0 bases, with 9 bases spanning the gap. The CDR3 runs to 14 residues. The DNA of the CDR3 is TGCAGTGCTAGAGATGGGGGTAACTCCTACGAGCAGTACTTC. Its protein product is CSARDGGNSYEQYF.

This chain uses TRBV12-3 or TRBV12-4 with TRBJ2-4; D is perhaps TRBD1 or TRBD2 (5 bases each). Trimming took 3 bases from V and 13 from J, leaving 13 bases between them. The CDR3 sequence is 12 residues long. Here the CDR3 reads CASSLGRNLQYF. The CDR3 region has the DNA TGTGCCAGCAGTTTGGGACGGAACTTACAGTACTTC.

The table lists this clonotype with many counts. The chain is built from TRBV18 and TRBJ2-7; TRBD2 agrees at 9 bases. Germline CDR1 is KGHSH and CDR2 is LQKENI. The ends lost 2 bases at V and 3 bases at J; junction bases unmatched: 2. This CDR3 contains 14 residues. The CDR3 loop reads CASSPGLASYEQYF. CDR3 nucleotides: TGTGCCAGCTCACCAGGACTAGCGAGCTACGAGCAGTACTTC.

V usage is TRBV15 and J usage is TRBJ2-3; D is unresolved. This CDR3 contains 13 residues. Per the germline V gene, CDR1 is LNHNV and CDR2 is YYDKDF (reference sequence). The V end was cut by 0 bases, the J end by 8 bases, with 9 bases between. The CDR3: CATSRDPESTQYF. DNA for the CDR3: TGTGCCACCAGCAGAGATCCCGAGTCTACGCAGTATTTT.

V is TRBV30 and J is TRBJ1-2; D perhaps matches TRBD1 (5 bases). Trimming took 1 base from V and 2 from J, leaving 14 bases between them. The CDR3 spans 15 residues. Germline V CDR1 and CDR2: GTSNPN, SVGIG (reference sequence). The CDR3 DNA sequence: TGTGCCTGGAGTGGAACAGGACGGGAAAACTATGGCTACACCTTC. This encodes CAWSGTGRENYGYTF. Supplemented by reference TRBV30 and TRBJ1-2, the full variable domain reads SQTIHQWPATLVQPVGSPLSLECTVEGTSNPNLYWYRQAAGRGLQLLFYSVGIGQISSEVPQNLSASRPQDRQFILSSKKLLLSDSGFYLCAWSGTGRENYGYTFGSGTRLTVV.

Here the CDR3 DNA reads TGCAGTGCTGGCACTAGCACTGAAGCTTTCTTT. Translated: CSAGTSTEAFF. V usage is TRBV20-1 and J usage is TRBJ1-1; no clear D gene. With 5 bases removed from V and 4 bases from J, the gap between germline ends came to 8 bases. CDR1 and CDR2 from the germline V gene are DFQATT and SNEGSKA (reference sequence). The CDR3 sequence is 11 residues long.

The CDR3 region is CASSWTGTGTGELFF. CDR3 nucleotides: TGTGCCAGCAGTTGGACAGGGACCGGCACCGGGGAGCTGTTTTTT. This sequence joins TRBV2 and TRBJ2-2; 8 bases agree with TRBD1. With 5 bases clipped from V and 4 bases from J, the junction kept 6 bases outside the gene matches. The germline gives CDR1 SNHLY, CDR2 FYNNEI. This CDR3 has 15 amino acids. The full variable domain, rest sourced from reference TRBV2 and TRBJ2-2, is EPEVTQTPSHQVTQMGQEVILRCVPISNHLYFYWYRQILGQKVEFLVSFYNNEISEKSEIFDDQFSVERPDGSNFTLKIRSTKLEDSAMYFCASSWTGTGTGELFFGEGSRLTVL.